Each of the 8 T cell receptor beta chains below was sequenced from the same sample in a study of T cells in localized non-small cell lung cancer. Method: immunoSEQ multiplex PCR; TCRdb's copy keeps in-frame clones and lacks some. This sample has tens of thousands of clones, with around four fifths found just once. The sample here was peripheral blood, taken before any cancer treatment. The receptors were sampled from a man aged 35 to 70 with stage I lung adenocarcinoma.

The rearrangement joins TRBV27 to TRBJ2-6, with 8 bases matching TRBD1. J gave up 2 bases and V 5 bases, and 8 bases lay outside the gene matches. The CDR3 consists of 17 residues. Germline lookup yields CDR1 MNHEY and CDR2 SMNVEV (reference sequence). The CDR3: CASSPWTGQAGANVLTF. CDR3 bases: TGTGCCAGCAGTCCTTGGACAGGGCAGGCTGGGGCCAACGTCCTGACTTTC.

The gene calls are TRBV10-3 and TRBJ2-7; TRBD2 agrees at 8 bases. Germline V CDR1 and CDR2: ENHRY, SYGVKD. V trimming: 5 bases; J trimming: 4 bases; junction bases outside the gene matches: 7. The CDR3 covers 14 residues. CDR3 loop: CAISSTSGSYEQYF. The CDR3 coding sequence is TGTGCCATCAGTTCCACTAGCGGCAGTTACGAGCAGTACTTC.

The chain joins TRBV5-1 to TRBJ1-1, with 8 bases matching TRBD1. The CDR3 totals 14 residues. Per the germline V gene, CDR1 is SGHRS and CDR2 is YFSETQ. Trimming removed 0 bases from V and 5 bases from J; junction bases left unmatched: 3. The CDR3 loop reads CASSLGTGSTEAFF. DNA for the CDR3: TGCGCCAGCAGCTTGGGGACAGGGTCAACTGAAGCTTTCTTT.

This chain links TRBV27 with TRBJ2-7; 8 nucleotides line up with TRBD2. V lost 4 bases, J lost 3 bases, and 8 bases stayed unmatched. CDR1 and CDR2 (germline): MNHEY, SMNVEV (reference sequence). The CDR3 length is 15 residues. The CDR3 sequence: CASSYRGLAFYEQYF. The DNA for the CDR3 is TGTGCCAGCAGTTACCGTGGACTAGCCTTCTACGAGCAGTACTTC.

This chain links TRBV2 with TRBJ2-2; TRBD1 matches 7 bases. CDR3 length equals 14 residues. V lost 4 bases to trimming and J lost 4 bases; unmatched junction nucleotides: 3. Germline V gives CDR1 SNHLY, CDR2 FYNNEI. CDR3 in DNA: TGTGCCAGCAGTGGTACAGGGGCCACCGGGGAGCTGTTTTTT. This codes for CASSGTGATGELFF.

V gene TRBV6-4 combines with J gene TRBJ2-1; D unclear. CDR1 is MRHNA, CDR2 SNTAGT, per germline. The CDR3 totals 16 residues. V lost 1 base and J 5 bases, leaving 15 bases between the germline ends. The CDR3, as DNA: TGTGCCAGCAGTGACTTGGCGACCTTTGCGAACAATGAGCAGTTCTTC. The encoded protein is CASSDLATFANNEQFF.

The chain has TRBV5-1 and TRBJ2-1; 8 bases are shared with TRBD2. V trimming: 4 bases; J trimming: 7 bases; junction bases outside the gene matches: 13. CDR3 length: 16 amino acids. Germline V gene data show CDR1 as SGHRS and CDR2 as YFSETQ. CDR3: CASSRPSGSRVNEQFF. Written as DNA, the CDR3 is TGCGCCAGCAGCCGTCCTAGCGGGTCGAGGGTGAATGAGCAGTTCTTC.

This clone came up once. The chain couples TRBV19 to TRBJ1-5; the D gene is possibly TRBD1 (5 bases). Trimming shortened V by 2 bases and J by 3 bases, and 8 bases separated the two germline ends. This CDR3 contains 14 residues. CDR1 is LNHDA, CDR2 SQIVND, per germline (reference sequence). As DNA, the CDR3 is TGTGCCAGTAGTATACGACAGAACAATCAGCCCCAGCATTTT. Translating gives CASSIRQNNQPQHF.